This paragraph reports one T cell receptor (beta chain). The data were taken from a study of blood T cell repertoires in COVID-19. Background on the study: Samples representing acute and convalescent COVID-19 were sourced from the United States, Italy and Spain.

Germline CDR1 SGHKS, CDR2 YYEKEE (reference sequence). With 1 base removed from V and 0 bases from J, the gap between germline ends came to 13 bases. CDR3 length: 16 amino acids. Per the original data handling: Amplification with reference gene primers provided the estimates of nucleated cell counts. Measured with immunoSEQ multiplex PCR; TCRdb has only the in-frame clones, and not every one. Clone size and V and J calls were adopted from that table, with D and trimming inferred from the DNA. The sample lists more than 200,000 clones; approximately 90% were seen once. This clonotype was obtained from a man over 45 with acute or convalescent COVID-19. Material for sequencing was peripheral blood. The chain links TRBV5-5 to TRBJ1-1; no firm D call. The CDR3 nucleotides read TGTGCCAGCAGCTTGTTAGTTGGTACGGTGAACACTGAAGCTTTCTTT. Amino acids: CASSLLVGTVNTEAFF. Full variable domain (outside the CDR3, taken from reference TRBV5-5 and TRBJ1-1): DAGVTQSPTHLIKTRGQQVTLRCSPISGHKSVSWYQQVLGQGPQFIFQYYEKEERGRGNFPDRFSARQFPNYSSELNVNALLLGDSALYLCASSLLVGTVNTEAFFGQGTRLTVV.